This entry lists 3 T cell receptor beta chains sequenced from one sample in a study of technical replicates of blood from a few donors. Here immunoSEQ multiplex PCR was the method, and the copy in TCRdb shows in-frame clones only, minus some. The sample lists some 14,000 clones; around 83% were seen once. Source material: PBMCs. The receptor set was obtained from a human donor in good health.

V gene TRBV5-1 combines with J gene TRBJ2-7, with 9 bases identical to TRBD1. The junction had 1 base not matched to a gene; V was cut back by 3 bases and J by 3 bases. The CDR3 sequence is 13 residues long. Germline V gene data show CDR1 as SGHRS and CDR2 as YFSETQ. The CDR3 DNA is TGCGCCAGCAGCTCGGGACAGGGCTACGAGCAGTACTTC. It encodes CASSSGQGYEQYF.

This chain uses TRBV10-1 with TRBJ2-3; no firm D call. In germline, CDR1 is WNHNN, CDR2 SYGVQD (reference sequence). V lost 3 bases and J 3 bases, leaving 7 bases between the germline ends. The CDR3 is 13 amino acids. CDR3 bases: TGCGCCAGCAGTGAAGGAGATACAGATACGCAGTATTTT. It yields the protein CASSEGDTDTQYF.

CDR3 bases: TGTGCCAGCAGCCAAGATCTCGGCGGGAACTACGAGCAGTACTTC. Protein: CASSQDLGGNYEQYF. The V gene is TRBV4-2, the J gene TRBJ2-7; D is possibly TRBD2 (6 bases). Germline-derived CDR1 and CDR2 are LGHNA and YNFKEQ. Deletions cut 0 bases from V and 3 bases from J, with 12 bases between. The CDR3 is 15 amino acids.